This TCR beta chain was retrieved from a study of cytomegalovirus exposure and HLA in healthy donors. Using immunoSEQ multiplex PCR, the repertoire was profiled, and TCRdb retains in-frame clones only, with some absent. The table includes about 180,000 clones, around nine tenths detected once. Germline CDR1 is SQVTM and CDR2 is ANQGSEA. Trimming stripped 4 bases from V and 8 bases from J, with 14 bases between. The CDR3 has 13 residues. This clonotype was sampled from a woman between 25 and 40 years old in good health and CMV-seronegative. V is TRBV29-1 and J is TRBJ1-4; a weak D match, TRBD1 (6 bases). Sequencing used PBMCs. For the CDR3, the DNA is TGCAGCGTTGGCGGGGGCTATTCAGAAAAACTGTTTTTT. Encoded protein: CSVGGGYSEKLFF.